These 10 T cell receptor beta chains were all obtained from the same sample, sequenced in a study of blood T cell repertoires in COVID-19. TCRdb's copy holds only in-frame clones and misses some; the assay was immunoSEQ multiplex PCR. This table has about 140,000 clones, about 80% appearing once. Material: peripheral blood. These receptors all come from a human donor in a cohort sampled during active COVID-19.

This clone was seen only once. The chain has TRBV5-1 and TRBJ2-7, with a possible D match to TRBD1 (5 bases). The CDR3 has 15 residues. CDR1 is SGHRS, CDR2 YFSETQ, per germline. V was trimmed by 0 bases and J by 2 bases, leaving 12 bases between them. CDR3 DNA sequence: TGCGCCAGCAGCTTGGTAGGCGGCAGGGCCTACGAGCAGTACTTC. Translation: CASSLVGGRAYEQYF.

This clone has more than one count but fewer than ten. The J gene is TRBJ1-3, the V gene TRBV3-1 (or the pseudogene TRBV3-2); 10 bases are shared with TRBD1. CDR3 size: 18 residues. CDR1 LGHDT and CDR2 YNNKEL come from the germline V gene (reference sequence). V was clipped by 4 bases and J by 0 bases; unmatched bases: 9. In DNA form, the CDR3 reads TGTGCCAGCAGCCCAGACGACAGGGGGCTTTTCTCTGGAAACACCATATATTTT. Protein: CASSPDDRGLFSGNTIYF.

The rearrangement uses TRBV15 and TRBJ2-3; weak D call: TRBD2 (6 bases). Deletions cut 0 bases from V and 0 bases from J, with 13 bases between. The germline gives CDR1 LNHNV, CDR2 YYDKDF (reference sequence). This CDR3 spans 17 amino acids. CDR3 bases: TGTGCCACCAGCAGAGAGAACCTAGCGACTAGCACAGATACGCAGTATTTT. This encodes CATSRENLATSTDTQYF.

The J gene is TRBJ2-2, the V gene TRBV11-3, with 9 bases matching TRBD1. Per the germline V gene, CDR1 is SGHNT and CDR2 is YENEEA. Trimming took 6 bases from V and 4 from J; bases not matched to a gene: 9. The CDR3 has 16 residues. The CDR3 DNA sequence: TGTGCCAGCAGTCTCTGGACAGGGGAATTCACCGGGGAGCTGTTTTTT. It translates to CASSLWTGEFTGELFF.

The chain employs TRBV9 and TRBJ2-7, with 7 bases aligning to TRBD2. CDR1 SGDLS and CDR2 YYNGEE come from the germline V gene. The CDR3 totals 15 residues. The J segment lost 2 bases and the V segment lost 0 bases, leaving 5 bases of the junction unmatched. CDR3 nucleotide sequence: TGTGCCAGCAGCGTAGAGCCGGGGAGGGCCTACGAGCAGTACTTC. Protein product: CASSVEPGRAYEQYF.

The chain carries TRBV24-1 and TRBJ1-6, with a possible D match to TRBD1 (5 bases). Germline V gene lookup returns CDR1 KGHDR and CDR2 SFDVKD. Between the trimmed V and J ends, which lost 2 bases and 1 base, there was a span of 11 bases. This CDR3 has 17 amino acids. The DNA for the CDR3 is TGTGCCACCAGTGATTATGGGGCGCGGTCCTATAATTCACCCCTCCACTTT. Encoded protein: CATSDYGARSYNSPLHF.

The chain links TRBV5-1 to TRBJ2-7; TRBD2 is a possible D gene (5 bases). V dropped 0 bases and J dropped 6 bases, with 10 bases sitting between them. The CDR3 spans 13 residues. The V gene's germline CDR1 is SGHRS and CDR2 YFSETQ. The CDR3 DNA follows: TGCGCCAGCAGCTTGGGAGGGTATGGCGAGCAGTACTTC. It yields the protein CASSLGGYGEQYF.

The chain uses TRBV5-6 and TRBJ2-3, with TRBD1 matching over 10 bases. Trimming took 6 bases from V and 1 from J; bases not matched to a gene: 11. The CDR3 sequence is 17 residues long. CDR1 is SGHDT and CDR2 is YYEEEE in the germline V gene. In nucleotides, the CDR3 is TGTGCCAGCACACCCCTCCGGGACAGGGGTCGCACAGATACGCAGTATTTT. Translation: CASTPLRDRGRTDTQYF.

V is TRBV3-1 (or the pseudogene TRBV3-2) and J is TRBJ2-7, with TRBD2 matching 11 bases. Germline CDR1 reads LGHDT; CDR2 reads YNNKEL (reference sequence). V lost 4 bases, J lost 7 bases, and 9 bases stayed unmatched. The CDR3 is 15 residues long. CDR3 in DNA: TGTGCCAGCAGCCGTTCCGGGACTAGCGGATGGGAGCAGTACTTC. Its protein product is CASSRSGTSGWEQYF.

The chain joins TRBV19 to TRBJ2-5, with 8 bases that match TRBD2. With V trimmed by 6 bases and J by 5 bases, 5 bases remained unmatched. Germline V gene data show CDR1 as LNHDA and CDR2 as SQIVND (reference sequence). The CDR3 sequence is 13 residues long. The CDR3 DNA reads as TGTGCCAGTAGCGGGGGGGCGTCTGAGACCCAGTACTTC. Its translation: CASSGGASETQYF.